The source of this T cell receptor beta chain is a study of regulatory T cells in long-lasting Graves disease. Sequencing libraries for TCR beta were prepared with iRepertoire HTBI primers and Arm-PCR of CDR3 regions. TCRdb analysed the multiplex PCR reads with MiXCR anew, one entry per CDR3 protein. The table shows 600,000 to 850,000 distinct CDR3 sequences, with around 30% occurring only once. Comment on this clonotype: The target antigen is unknown.

Notes on the study in general: Samples came from peripheral blood alone, without thyroid tissue.

The time point here: persistent/refractory GD, antithyroid drugs over 5 years with positive TRAb. Isolated PBMC RNA provided the starting material for the TCR library. The length of the CDR3 is 13 residues. Trimming removed 7 bases at V and 6 bases at J, with 13 bases between. Germline CDR1 reads MNHEY; CDR2 reads SVGEGT. This sequence was found in a female donor with Graves disease. The V call is TRBV6-2 or TRBV6-3, the J call TRBJ1-5, with D possibly being TRBD1 (5 bases). The source material was peripheral blood mononuclear cells (PBMCs), sampled when the disease was refractory, from a patient treated with antithyroid drugs. In DNA, the CDR3 is TGTGCCAGCACAGGGTCGGGGGGTCAGCCCCAGCATTTT. It is translated as CASTGSGGQPQHF.